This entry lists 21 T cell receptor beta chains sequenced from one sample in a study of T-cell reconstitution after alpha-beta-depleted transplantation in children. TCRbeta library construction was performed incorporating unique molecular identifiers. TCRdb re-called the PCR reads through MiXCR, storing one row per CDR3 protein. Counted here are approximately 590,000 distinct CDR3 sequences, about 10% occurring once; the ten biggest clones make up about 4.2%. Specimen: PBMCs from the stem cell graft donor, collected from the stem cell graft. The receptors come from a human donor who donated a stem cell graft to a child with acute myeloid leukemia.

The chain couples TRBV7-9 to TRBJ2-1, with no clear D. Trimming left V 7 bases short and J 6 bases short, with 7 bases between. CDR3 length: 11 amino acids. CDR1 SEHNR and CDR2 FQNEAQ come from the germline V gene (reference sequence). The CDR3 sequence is CASNGGNEQFF. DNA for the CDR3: TGTGCCAGCAATGGCGGCAATGAGCAGTTCTTC.

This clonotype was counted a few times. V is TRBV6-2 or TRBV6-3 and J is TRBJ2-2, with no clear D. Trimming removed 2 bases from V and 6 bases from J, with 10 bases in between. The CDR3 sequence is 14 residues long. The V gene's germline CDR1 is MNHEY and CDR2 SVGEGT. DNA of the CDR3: TGTGCCAGCAGTTACCGAAGTACCGCCGGGGAGCTGTTTTTT. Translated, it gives CASSYRSTAGELFF.

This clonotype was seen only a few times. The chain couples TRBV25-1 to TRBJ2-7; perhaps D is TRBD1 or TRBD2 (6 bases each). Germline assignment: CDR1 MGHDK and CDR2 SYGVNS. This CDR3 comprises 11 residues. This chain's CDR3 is CATGASEEQYF. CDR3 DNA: TGTGCTACGGGGGCCTCCGAGGAGCAGTACTTC.

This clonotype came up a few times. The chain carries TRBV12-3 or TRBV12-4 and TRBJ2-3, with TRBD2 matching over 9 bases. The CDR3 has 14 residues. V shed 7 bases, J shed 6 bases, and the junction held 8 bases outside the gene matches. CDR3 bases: TGTGCCAGCAACTTAGCGGGAGTAGAGGATACGCAGTATTTT. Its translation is CASNLAGVEDTQYF.

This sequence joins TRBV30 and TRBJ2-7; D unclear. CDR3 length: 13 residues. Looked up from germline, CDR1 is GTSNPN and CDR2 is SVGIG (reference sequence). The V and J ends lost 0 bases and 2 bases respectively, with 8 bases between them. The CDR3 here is CAWSVGRTYEQYF. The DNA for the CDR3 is TGTGCCTGGAGTGTAGGTCGTACCTACGAGCAGTACTTC. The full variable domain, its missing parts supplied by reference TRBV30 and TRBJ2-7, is SQTIHQWPATLVQPVGSPLSLECTVEGTSNPNLYWYRQAAGRGLQLLFYSVGIGQISSEVPQNLSASRPQDRQFILSSKKLLLSDSGFYLCAWSVGRTYEQYFGPGTRLTVT.

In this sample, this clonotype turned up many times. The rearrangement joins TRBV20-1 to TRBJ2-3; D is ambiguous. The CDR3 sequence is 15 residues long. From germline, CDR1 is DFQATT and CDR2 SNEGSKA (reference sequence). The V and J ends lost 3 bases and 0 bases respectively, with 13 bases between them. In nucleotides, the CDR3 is TGCAGTGCTAGCCCGCTAGGCTCCAGCACAGATACGCAGTATTTT. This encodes CSASPLGSSTDTQYF.

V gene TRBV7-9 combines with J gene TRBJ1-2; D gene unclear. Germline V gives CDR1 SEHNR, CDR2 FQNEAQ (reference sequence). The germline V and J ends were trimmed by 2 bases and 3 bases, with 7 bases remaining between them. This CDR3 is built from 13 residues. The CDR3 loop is CASSLQSYYGYTF. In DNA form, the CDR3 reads TGTGCCAGCAGCTTACAGTCTTACTATGGCTACACCTTC.

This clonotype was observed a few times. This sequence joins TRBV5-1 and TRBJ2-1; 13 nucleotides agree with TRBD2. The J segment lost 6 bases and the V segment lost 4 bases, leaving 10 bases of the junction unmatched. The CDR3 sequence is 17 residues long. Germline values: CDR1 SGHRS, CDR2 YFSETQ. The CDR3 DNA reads TGCGCCAGCAGCGCTGGACTAGCGGGAGCCGTCGGCAATGAGCAGTTCTTC. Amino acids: CASSAGLAGAVGNEQFF. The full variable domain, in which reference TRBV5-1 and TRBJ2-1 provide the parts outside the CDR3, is KAGVTQTPRYLIKTRGQQVTLSCSPISGHRSVSWYQQTPGQGLQFLFEYFSETQRNKGNFPGRFSGRQFSNSRSEMNVSTLELGDSALYLCASSAGLAGAVGNEQFFGPGTRLTVL.

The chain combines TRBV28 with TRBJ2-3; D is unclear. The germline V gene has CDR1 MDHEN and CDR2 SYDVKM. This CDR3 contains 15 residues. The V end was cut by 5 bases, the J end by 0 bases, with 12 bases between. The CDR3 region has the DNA TGTGCCAGCAGTCCTCAAGGCCTCAGCACAGATACGCAGTATTTT. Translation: CASSPQGLSTDTQYF. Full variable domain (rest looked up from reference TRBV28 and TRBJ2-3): DVKVTQSSRYLVKRTGEKVFLECVQDMDHENMFWYRQDPGLGLRLIYFSYDVKMKEKGDIPEGYSVSREKKERFSLILESASTNQTSMYLCASSPQGLSTDTQYFGPGTRLTVL.

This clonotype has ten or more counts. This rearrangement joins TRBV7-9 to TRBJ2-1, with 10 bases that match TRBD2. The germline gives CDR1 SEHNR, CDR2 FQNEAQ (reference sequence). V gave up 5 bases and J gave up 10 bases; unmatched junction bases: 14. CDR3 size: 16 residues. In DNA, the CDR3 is TGTGCCAGCAGCCCGTCCTTGACTAGCGGGCCCAGAGAGCAGTTCTTC. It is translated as CASSPSLTSGPREQFF. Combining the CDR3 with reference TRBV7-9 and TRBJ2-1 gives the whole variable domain DTGVSQNPRHKITKRGQNVTFRCDPISEHNRLYWYRQTLGQGPEFLTYFQNEAQLEKSRLLSDRFSAERPKGSFSTLEIQRTEQGDSAMYLCASSPSLTSGPREQFFGPGTRLTVL.

CDR3 sequence (DNA): TGCAGCGCATATCCTCCGGGACAGGGGGCTGGGACTGAAGCTTTCTTT. Translating gives CSAYPPGQGAGTEAFF. The genes are TRBV29-1 and TRBJ1-1, with 12 bases aligning to TRBD1. V lost 7 bases and J lost 5; bases outside the gene matches: 14. CDR3 length: 16 residues. Germline CDR1 and CDR2: SQVTM and ANQGSEA. The entire variable domain, with the rest obtained from reference TRBV29-1 and TRBJ1-1, is as follows: SAVISQKPSRDICQRGTSLTIQCQVDSQVTMMFWYRQQPGQSLTLIATANQGSEATYESGFVIDKFPISRPNLTFSTLTVSNMSPEDSSIYLCSAYPPGQGAGTEAFFGQGTRLTVV.

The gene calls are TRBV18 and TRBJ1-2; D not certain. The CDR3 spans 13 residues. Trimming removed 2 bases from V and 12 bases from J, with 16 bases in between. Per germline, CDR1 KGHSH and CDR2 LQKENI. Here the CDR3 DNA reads TGTGCCAGCTCACCAGACACCTCAGAGTTGCACACCTTC. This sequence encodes CASSPDTSELHTF.

The CDR3 DNA follows: TGTGCCAGCAGCTTAGGGGGTGCGGGAGAGAGCGATACGCAGTATTTT. Translated: CASSLGGAGESDTQYF. The chain employs TRBV7-3 and TRBJ2-3; TRBD2 matches at 7 bases. CDR1 SGHTA and CDR2 FQGTGA come from the germline V gene. V lost 2 bases to trimming and J lost 6 bases; unmatched junction nucleotides: 11. This CDR3 is built from 16 residues.

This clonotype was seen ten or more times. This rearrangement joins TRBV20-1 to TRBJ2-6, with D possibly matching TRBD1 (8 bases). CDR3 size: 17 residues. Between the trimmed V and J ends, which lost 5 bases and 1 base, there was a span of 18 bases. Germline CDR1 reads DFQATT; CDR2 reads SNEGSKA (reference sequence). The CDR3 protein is CSAGRQGRVSGANVLTF. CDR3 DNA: TGCAGTGCTGGAAGACAGGGGAGGGTGTCTGGGGCCAACGTCCTGACTTTC.

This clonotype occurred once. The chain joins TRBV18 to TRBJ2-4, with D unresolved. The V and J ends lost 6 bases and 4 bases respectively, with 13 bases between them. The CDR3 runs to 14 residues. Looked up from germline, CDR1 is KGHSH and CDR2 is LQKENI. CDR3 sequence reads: CASSTFDGKNIQYF. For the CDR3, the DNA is TGTGCCAGCTCCACCTTTGACGGGAAAAACATTCAGTACTTC.

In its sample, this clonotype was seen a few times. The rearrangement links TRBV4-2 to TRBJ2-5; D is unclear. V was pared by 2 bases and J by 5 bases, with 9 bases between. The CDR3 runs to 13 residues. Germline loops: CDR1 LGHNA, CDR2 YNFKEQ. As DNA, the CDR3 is TGTGCCAGCAGCCAAAGATCAGTCGAGACCCAGTACTTC. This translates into CASSQRSVETQYF.

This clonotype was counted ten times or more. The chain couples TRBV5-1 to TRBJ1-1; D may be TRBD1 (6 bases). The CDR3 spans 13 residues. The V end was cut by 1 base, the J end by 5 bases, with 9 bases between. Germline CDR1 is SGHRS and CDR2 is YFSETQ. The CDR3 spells CASSLTGITEAFF. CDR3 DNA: TGCGCCAGCAGCTTGACAGGGATTACTGAAGCTTTCTTT.

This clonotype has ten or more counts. The CDR3 loop is CASSLVRDLREQYF. The CDR3 DNA is TGTGCCAGCAGTTTAGTGCGGGATCTTAGGGAGCAGTACTTC. The gene calls are TRBV12-3 or TRBV12-4 and TRBJ2-7; D might be TRBD2 (6 bases). V lost 1 base, J lost 7 bases, and 14 bases lay in between. The CDR3 consists of 14 residues.

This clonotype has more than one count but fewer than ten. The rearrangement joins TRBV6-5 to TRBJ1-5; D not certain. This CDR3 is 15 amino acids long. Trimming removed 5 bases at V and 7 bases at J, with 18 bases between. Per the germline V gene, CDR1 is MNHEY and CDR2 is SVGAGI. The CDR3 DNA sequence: TGTGCCAGCAGTCTTGAAGGCGCGGGTAGACAGCCCCAGCATTTT. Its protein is CASSLEGAGRQPQHF.

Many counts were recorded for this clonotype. The CDR3 region has the DNA TGCGCCAGCAAGGTAGCGGGAGATCCAAATGAGCAGTTCTTC. Translating gives CASKVAGDPNEQFF. The chain joins TRBV5-1 to TRBJ2-1, with TRBD2 matching 9 bases. CDR1 is SGHRS and CDR2 is YFSETQ in the germline V gene. V was pared by 6 bases and J by 7 bases, with 8 bases of the junction left unmatched. There are 14 residues in the CDR3.

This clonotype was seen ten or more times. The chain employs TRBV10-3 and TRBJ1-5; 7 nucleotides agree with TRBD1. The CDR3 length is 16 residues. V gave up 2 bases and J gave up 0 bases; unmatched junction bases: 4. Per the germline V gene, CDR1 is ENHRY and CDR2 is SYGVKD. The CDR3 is CAISEIRTGSNQPQHF. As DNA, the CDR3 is TGTGCCATCAGTGAGATAAGGACAGGTAGCAATCAGCCCCAGCATTTT.